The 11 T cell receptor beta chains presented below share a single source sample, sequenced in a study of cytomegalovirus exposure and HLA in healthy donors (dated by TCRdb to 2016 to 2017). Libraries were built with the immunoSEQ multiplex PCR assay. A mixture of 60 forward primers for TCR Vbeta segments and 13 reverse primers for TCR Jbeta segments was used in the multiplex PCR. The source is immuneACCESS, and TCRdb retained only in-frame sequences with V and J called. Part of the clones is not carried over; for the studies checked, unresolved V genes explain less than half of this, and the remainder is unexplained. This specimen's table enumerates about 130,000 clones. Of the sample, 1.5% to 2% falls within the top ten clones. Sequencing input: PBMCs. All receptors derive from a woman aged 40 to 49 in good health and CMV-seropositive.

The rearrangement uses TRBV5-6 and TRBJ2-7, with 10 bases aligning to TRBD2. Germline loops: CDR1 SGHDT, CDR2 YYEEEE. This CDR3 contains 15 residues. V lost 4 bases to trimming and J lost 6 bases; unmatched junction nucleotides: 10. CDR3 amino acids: CASSETSGSLVEQYF. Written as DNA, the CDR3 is TGTGCCAGCAGCGAGACTAGCGGGTCTTTGGTCGAGCAGTACTTC. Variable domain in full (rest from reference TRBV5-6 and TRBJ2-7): DAGVTQSPTHLIKTRGQQVTLRCSPKSGHDTVSWYQQALGQGPQFIFQYYEEEERQRGNFPDRFSGHQFPNYSSELNVNALLLGDSALYLCASSETSGSLVEQYFGPGTRLTVT.

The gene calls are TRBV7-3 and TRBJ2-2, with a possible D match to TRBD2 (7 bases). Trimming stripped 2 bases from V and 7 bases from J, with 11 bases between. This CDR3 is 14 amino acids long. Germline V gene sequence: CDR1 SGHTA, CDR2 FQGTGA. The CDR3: CASSLGGANGELFF. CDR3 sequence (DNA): TGTGCCAGCAGCTTAGGGGGGGCTAACGGGGAGCTGTTTTTT.

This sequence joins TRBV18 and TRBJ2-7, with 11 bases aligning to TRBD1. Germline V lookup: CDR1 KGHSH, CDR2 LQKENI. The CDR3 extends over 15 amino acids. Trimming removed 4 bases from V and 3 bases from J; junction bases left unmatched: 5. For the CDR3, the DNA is TGTGCCAGCTCACTCGGACAGGGGGCGAACTACGAGCAGTACTTC. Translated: CASSLGQGANYEQYF.

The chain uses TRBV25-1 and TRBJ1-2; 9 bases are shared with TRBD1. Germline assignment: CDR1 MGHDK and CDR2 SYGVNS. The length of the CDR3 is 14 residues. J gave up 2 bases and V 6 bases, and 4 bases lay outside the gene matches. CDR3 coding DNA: TGTGCCAGCAGAGGGACAGGGTCGAACTATGGCTACACCTTC. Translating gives CASRGTGSNYGYTF.

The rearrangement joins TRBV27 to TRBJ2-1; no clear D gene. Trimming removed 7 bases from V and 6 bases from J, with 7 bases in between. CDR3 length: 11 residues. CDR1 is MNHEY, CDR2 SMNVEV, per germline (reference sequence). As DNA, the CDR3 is TGTGCCAGCACCCTTAGCAATGAGCAGTTCTTC. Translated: CASTLSNEQFF.

CDR3 DNA: TGTGCCAGCAGCTCCCTAGGGGCGGCTTTGGATGAGCAGTTCTTC. The encoded protein is CASSSLGAALDEQFF. This rearrangement joins TRBV13 to TRBJ2-1; D perhaps matches TRBD1 (5 bases). Germline V CDR1 and CDR2: PRHDT, FYEKMQ (reference sequence). This CDR3 spans 15 amino acids. The ends were cut back, 4 bases at V and 8 bases at J, with 18 bases in the middle.

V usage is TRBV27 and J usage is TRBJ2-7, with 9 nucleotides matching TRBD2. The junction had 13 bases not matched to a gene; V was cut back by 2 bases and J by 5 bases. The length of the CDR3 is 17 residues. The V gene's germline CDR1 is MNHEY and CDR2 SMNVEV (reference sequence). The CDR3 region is CASSLLRAGGPMDEQYF. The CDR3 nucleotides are TGTGCCAGCAGTTTACTACGTGCGGGAGGGCCGATGGACGAGCAGTACTTC.

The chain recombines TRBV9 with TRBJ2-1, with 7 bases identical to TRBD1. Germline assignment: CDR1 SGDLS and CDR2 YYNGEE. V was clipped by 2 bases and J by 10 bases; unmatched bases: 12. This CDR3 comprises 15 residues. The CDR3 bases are TGTGCCAGCAGCGTTCGACAGGGTGGCACTCAGGAGCAGTTCTTC. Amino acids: CASSVRQGGTQEQFF.

The CDR3 DNA reads TGTGCCAGTAGTCCCCCATTGGAGACTCCTAGTTACAATGAGCAGTTCTTC. Its protein product is CASSPPLETPSYNEQFF. The chain combines TRBV19 with TRBJ2-1; D call uncertain. Germline V gene lookup returns CDR1 LNHDA and CDR2 SQIVND (reference sequence). Trimming stripped 5 bases from V and 4 bases from J, with 21 bases between. The CDR3 is made up of 17 amino acids.

The CDR3 region has the DNA TGTGCCAGCAGTTACTCGTCTAGCGGGAGTGTCGAGCAGTTCTTC. Protein product: CASSYSSSGSVEQFF. The rearrangement links TRBV6-6 to TRBJ2-1; 10 nucleotides match TRBD2. The J segment lost 10 bases and the V segment lost 0 bases, leaving 6 bases of the junction unmatched. CDR3 length equals 15 residues. CDR1 and CDR2 (germline): MNHNY, SVGAGI (reference sequence).

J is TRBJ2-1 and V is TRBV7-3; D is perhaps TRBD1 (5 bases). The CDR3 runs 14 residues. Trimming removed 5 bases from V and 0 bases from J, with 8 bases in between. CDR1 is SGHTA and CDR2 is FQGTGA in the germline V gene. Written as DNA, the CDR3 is TGTGCCAGCAGCGGGGCGAGCTCCTACAATGAGCAGTTCTTC. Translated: CASSGASSYNEQFF. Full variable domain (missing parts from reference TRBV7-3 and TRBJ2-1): GAGVSQTPSNKVTEKGKYVELRCDPISGHTALYWYRQSLGQGPEFLIYFQGTGAADDSGLPNDRFFAVRPEGSVSTLKIQRTERGDSAVYLCASSGASSYNEQFFGPGTRLTVL.